The 24 T cell receptor beta chains below all came from one sample that was sequenced in a study of blood T cell repertoires in COVID-19. Measured with immunoSEQ multiplex PCR; TCRdb has only the in-frame clones, and not every one. The top ten clones hold about 15% of a sample with 50,000 to 65,000 clones, approximately 86% of them seen once. The sample consisted of peripheral blood. Receptor source: a human donor in a cohort sampled during active COVID-19.

The chain combines TRBV6-5 with TRBJ1-1; D call uncertain. CDR1 MNHEY and CDR2 SVGAGI come from the germline V gene. The V end lost 8 bases, the J end lost 2 bases, and 18 bases lay between the germline ends. The CDR3 runs 15 residues. The CDR3 reads CASALGSWANTEAFF. DNA for the CDR3: TGTGCCAGCGCCCTGGGTTCGTGGGCAAACACTGAAGCTTTCTTT.

The chain carries TRBV5-1 and TRBJ1-1; possible D gene TRBD1, 6 bases. Per germline, CDR1 SGHRS and CDR2 YFSETQ. This CDR3 has 15 amino acids. Between the trimmed V and J ends, which lost 0 bases and 2 bases, there was a span of 11 bases. CDR3 sequence (DNA): TGCGCCAGCAGCTTGGTGGCGGGGGCAAACACTGAAGCTTTCTTT. Residues: CASSLVAGANTEAFF.

The chain is built from TRBV7-8 and TRBJ1-3; possible D gene TRBD1, 6 bases. The CDR3 has 15 residues. Germline CDR1 and CDR2: SGHVS and FQNEAQ. V gave up 5 bases and J gave up 0 bases, with 11 bases separating them. Written as DNA, the CDR3 is TGTGCCAGCAGCCCACTGACAGGCTCTGGAAACACCATATATTTT. Its protein is CASSPLTGSGNTIYF.

The chain uses TRBV4-2 and TRBJ1-5; no reliable D call. CDR3 length: 13 amino acids. Germline values: CDR1 LGHNA, CDR2 YNFKEQ. V dropped 5 bases and J dropped 3 bases, with 8 bases sitting between them. CDR3 coding DNA: TGTGCCAGCAGCGACACTTACAATCAGCCCCAGCATTTT. It is translated as CASSDTYNQPQHF.

This rearrangement joins TRBV7-9 to TRBJ1-1; D ambiguous. Germline assignment: CDR1 SEHNR and CDR2 FQNEAQ (reference sequence). With 1 base removed from V and 8 bases from J, the gap between germline ends came to 8 bases. The length of the CDR3 is 12 residues. The CDR3 DNA sequence: TGTGCCAGCAGCTTAGGAGGGCTGGAAGCTTTCTTT. It codes for CASSLGGLEAFF.

The CDR3 nucleotides read TGTGCCAGTAAATCCATCCAAGACCGGGGTGAAGCTTTCTTT. Protein sequence: CASKSIQDRGEAFF. The J gene is TRBJ1-1, the V gene TRBV19; D is ambiguous. CDR1 LNHDA and CDR2 SQIVND come from the germline V gene (reference sequence). Deletions cut 7 bases from V and 7 bases from J, with 19 bases between. The CDR3 spans 14 residues.

The chain's CDR3 is CASSLVGVPGGEQYF. The DNA for the CDR3 is TGCGCCAGCAGCTTGGTGGGGGTTCCAGGGGGCGAGCAGTACTTC. The chain is built from TRBV5-1 and TRBJ2-7; TRBD1 agrees at 7 bases. Germline CDR1 reads SGHRS; CDR2 reads YFSETQ. The V segment lost 0 bases and the J segment 6 bases; nucleotides outside the gene matches: 9. The CDR3 sequence is 15 residues long.

The J gene is TRBJ1-1, the V gene TRBV10-3; maybe TRBD1 (6 bases). The CDR3 consists of 14 residues. V dropped 4 bases and J dropped 4 bases, with 13 bases sitting between them. CDR1 ENHRY and CDR2 SYGVKD come from the germline V gene. CDR3 DNA: TGTGCCATCAGTGGGATTACAGGGTCCACTGAAGCTTTCTTT. This translates into CAISGITGSTEAFF.

The V gene is TRBV6-2 or TRBV6-3, the J gene TRBJ1-6; no clear D gene. The CDR3 sequence is 15 residues long. V was clipped by 4 bases and J by 10 bases, with 17 bases between them. Germline V lookup: CDR1 MNHEY, CDR2 SVGEGT. In nucleotides, the CDR3 is TGTGCCAGCAGTTTTTTAAGGACGGGGAACTCACCCCTCCACTTT. Its protein product is CASSFLRTGNSPLHF.

This rearrangement joins TRBV28 to TRBJ1-6, with 7 bases matching TRBD1. The CDR3 covers 15 residues. From germline, CDR1 is MDHEN and CDR2 SYDVKM. J lost 6 bases, V lost 4 bases, and 6 bases had no gene match. As DNA, the CDR3 is TGTGCCAGCAGTTCCCCGGGACAGAGTAATTCACCCCTCCACTTT. This sequence encodes CASSSPGQSNSPLHF.

This clone was seen only a few times. J is TRBJ2-7 and V is TRBV28; 8 bases map to TRBD2. Germline CDR1 and CDR2: MDHEN and SYDVKM. The CDR3 is 15 amino acids. With V trimmed by 6 bases and J by 0 bases, 7 bases remained unmatched. As DNA, the CDR3 is TGTGCCAGCAGATCTACTAGCGGTAGCTCCTACGAGCAGTACTTC. Translating it yields CASRSTSGSSYEQYF.

J is TRBJ2-3 and V is TRBV5-1; D possibly corresponds to TRBD1 (6 bases). The V gene lost 6 bases and the J gene lost 1 base, with 9 bases spanning the gap. The CDR3 has 13 amino acids. Germline V gene sequence: CDR1 SGHRS, CDR2 YFSETQ. The CDR3 DNA reads TGCGCCAGCAAACAGGGCCGCACAGATACGCAGTATTTT. This encodes CASKQGRTDTQYF. Filled out from reference TRBV5-1 and TRBJ2-3, the complete variable domain reads KAGVTQTPRYLIKTRGQQVTLSCSPISGHRSVSWYQQTPGQGLQFLFEYFSETQRNKGNFPGRFSGRQFSNSRSEMNVSTLELGDSALYLCASKQGRTDTQYFGPGTRLTVL.

The table lists this clone with a count of one. The chain carries TRBV28 and TRBJ1-5; D gene uncertain. Germline V gives CDR1 MDHEN, CDR2 SYDVKM. The V gene lost 4 bases and the J gene lost 3 bases, with 10 bases spanning the gap. The CDR3 totals 14 residues. The chain's CDR3 is CASSSRKSNQPQHF. The DNA for the CDR3 is TGTGCCAGCAGTTCCAGGAAATCCAATCAGCCCCAGCATTTT.

The rearrangement uses TRBV15 and TRBJ2-1; possible D gene TRBD2, 5 bases. Germline lookup yields CDR1 LNHNV and CDR2 YYDKDF (reference sequence). This CDR3 is 15 amino acids long. V was cut by 1 base and J by 6 bases, with 13 bases left in between. CDR3 bases: TGTGCCACCAGCAGAGTCGAGAGGGTAATCAATGAGCAGTTCTTC. Protein: CATSRVERVINEQFF.

The CDR3 protein is CASSQEVRSYTIYF. The CDR3 bases are TGCGCCAGCAGCCAAGAAGTCAGGTCTTACACCATATATTTT. The rearrangement links TRBV4-3 to TRBJ1-3; no reliable D call. Germline V CDR1 and CDR2: LGHNA, YSLEER. CDR3 length: 14 amino acids. V was clipped by 0 bases and J by 8 bases, with 11 bases between them.

Only one count was recorded for this clone. The chain joins TRBV18 to TRBJ2-1, with D maybe TRBD2 (5 bases). CDR3 length equals 17 residues. With 2 bases removed from V and 5 bases from J, the gap between germline ends came to 19 bases. Germline CDR1 reads KGHSH; CDR2 reads LQKENI. The CDR3 reads CASSPVPRAQPHNEQFF. The CDR3 DNA sequence: TGTGCCAGCTCACCAGTTCCGCGGGCCCAACCCCACAATGAGCAGTTCTTC.

The chain is built from TRBV2 and TRBJ1-2; unclear D gene. Germline V gene data show CDR1 as SNHLY and CDR2 as FYNNEI. The CDR3 has 14 amino acids. Trimming pared 4 bases from V and 5 bases from J, leaving 14 bases between. The CDR3 loop reads CASSAEGTAYGYTF. CDR3 DNA sequence: TGTGCCAGCAGTGCGGAGGGCACGGCTTATGGCTACACCTTC.

The chain has TRBV11-2 and TRBJ2-7; 14 bases agree with TRBD2. V gave up 4 bases and J gave up 5 bases; unmatched junction bases: 7. CDR3 length: 16 amino acids. CDR1 and CDR2 from the germline V gene are SGHAT and FQNNGV. In DNA form, the CDR3 reads TGTGCCAGCAGCTCAAGAGGACTAGCGGGAGGTGACGAGCAGTACTTC. Translation: CASSSRGLAGGDEQYF.

This clone was observed a single time. This chain connects TRBV6-2 or TRBV6-3 to TRBJ2-2; TRBD1 matches at 9 bases. Germline-derived CDR1 and CDR2 are MNHEY and SVGEGT. With V trimmed by 6 bases and J by 4 bases, 3 bases remained unmatched. The CDR3 loop spans 14 amino acids. CDR3 DNA: TGTGCCAGCAGCTGGGACAGGGTCACCGGGGAGCTGTTTTTT. This gives the protein CASSWDRVTGELFF.

The chain is built from TRBV7-2 and TRBJ2-5; TRBD1 agrees at 8 bases. This CDR3 has 16 residues. Germline lookup yields CDR1 SGHTA and CDR2 FQGNSA. Trimming took 7 bases from V and 2 from J; bases not matched to a gene: 12. The CDR3 loop is CASKKMYRGIQETQYF. The CDR3 DNA is TGTGCCAGCAAAAAGATGTACAGGGGGATTCAAGAGACCCAGTACTTC. Together with reference TRBV7-2 and TRBJ2-5, the CDR3 gives the full variable domain: GAGVSQSPSNKVTEKGKDVELRCDPISGHTALYWYRQSLGQGLEFLIYFQGNSAPDKSGLPSDRFSAERTGGSVSTLTIQRTQQEDSAVYLCASKKMYRGIQETQYFGPGTRLLVL.

This chain joins TRBV10-1 and TRBJ1-2; D perhaps matches TRBD1 (6 bases). Deletions cut 8 bases from V and 8 bases from J, with 18 bases between. Germline CDR1 WNHNN, CDR2 SYGVQD (reference sequence). This CDR3 is 13 amino acids long. The CDR3 sequence: CASHPGGAEGYTF. The CDR3 bases are TGCGCCAGCCATCCGGGGGGGGCTGAAGGCTACACCTTC.

This chain uses TRBV6-2 or TRBV6-3 with TRBJ2-7; 7 positions agree with TRBD1. Germline-derived CDR1 and CDR2 are MNHEY and SVGEGT. The CDR3 totals 16 residues. J was trimmed by 3 bases and V by 1 base; bases with no gene match: 9. CDR3 coding DNA: TGTGCCAGCAGTTACTTTCGGACAGGCATGGGCTACGAGCAGTACTTC. This codes for CASSYFRTGMGYEQYF.

Here the CDR3 reads CASSHVGVNEQFF. In DNA, the CDR3 is TGTGCCAGCAGCCACGTCGGGGTCAATGAGCAGTTCTTC. The V and J genes are TRBV11-2 and TRBJ2-1, with D perhaps matching TRBD2 (5 bases). The CDR3 is made up of 13 amino acids. CDR1 is SGHAT, CDR2 FQNNGV, per germline. Trimming shortened V by 5 bases and J by 6 bases, and 11 bases separated the two germline ends.

This clone turned up a few times. CDR3 in DNA: TGTGCCAGCAGCTTAACTAGCGGGGTTACAGATACGCAGTATTTT. It encodes CASSLTSGVTDTQYF. The rearrangement uses TRBV7-9 and TRBJ2-3, with 10 bases lining up with TRBD2. V was clipped by 2 bases and J by 3 bases; unmatched bases: 2. Germline CDR1 is SEHNR and CDR2 is FQNEAQ (reference sequence). This CDR3 spans 15 amino acids.